Given below is one T cell receptor beta chain in context. Its matching antigen is unknown. The V and J ends lost 5 bases and 10 bases, in that order; junction bases with no gene match: 3. In germline, CDR1 is SEHNR, CDR2 FQNEAQ (reference sequence). CDR3 length equals 12 residues. This sample was taken from a study of cytomegalovirus exposure and HLA in healthy donors. Study-level results: Exclusion applied to some V segments, including TRBV6-2 and TRBV6-3, as they were indistinguishable.

60 Vbeta and 13 Jbeta primers were used in PCR. Generated by immunoSEQ multiplex PCR, the TCRdb table keeps only in-frame clones and is missing some. The repertoire consists of some 120,000 clones, with approximately 81% occurring once and the leading ten covering approximately 2%. V is TRBV7-9 and J is TRBJ1-5; the match to TRBD1 covers 9 bases. The sequenced sample consisted of PBMCs. This clonotype was sampled from a man aged 18 to 35 in good health and CMV-seronegative. For the CDR3, the DNA is TGTGCCAGCAGCCGCACAGGGGGCCCCCAGCATTTT. The encoded protein is CASSRTGGPQHF.